What follows describes a single T cell receptor (beta chain). A junction boundary mismatches the germline segment, possibly from a read error. This entry comes from a study of immune heterogeneity within non-small cell lung tumors. The template consisted of bulk tumor genomic DNA, with about 600 ng used per sample. Several biopsies were collected from each primary tumor during surgery. They were spaced as far apart as possible within the tumor mass. Untreated, newly diagnosed non-small cell lung cancer patients underwent curative surgery. In a multiplex PCR, 32 V and 13 J primers amplified TCR beta CDR3. TCRdb reprocessed the multiplex PCR reads via MiXCR and lists one record per CDR3 protein. The sample contains tens of thousands of distinct CDR3 sequences, more than 25% of which appear only once. The TCR originated in a man in his forties with non-small cell lung cancer. The source material was lung tumor tissue.

CDR3 loop: CDSSGREAGELFF. Written as DNA, the CDR3 is TGTGACAGCAGCGGGCGGGAGGCCGGGGAGCTGTTTTTT. The gene calls are TRBV7-8 and TRBJ2-2, with 8 bases matching TRBD2. CDR1 is SGHVS and CDR2 is FQNEAQ in the germline V gene. The CDR3 extends over 13 amino acids.